This TCR beta chain originates from a study of CD8 T cells in Susac syndrome. The CD8+ and CD4+ T cells were isolated magnetically using a negative isolation approach, whereas the TEMRA cells were enriched by FACS. When the RNA was reverse transcribed, random hexamers were used with an input of about 0.5 to 1 ug. The immunoSEQ assay covered 54 Vbeta and 13 Jbeta segments for CDR3. MiXCR, run by TCRdb on the immunoSEQ multiplex PCR reads, gives a single entry per CDR3 protein. The sample has tens of thousands of distinct CDR3 sequences, approximately 96% seen once. On this clonotype: Antigen specificity is unknown.

This CDR3 comprises 14 residues. The germline V and J ends were trimmed by 3 bases and 4 bases, with 12 bases remaining between them. The germline CDR1 and CDR2 sequences are SGHAT and FQNNGV. Findings and limits, study-wide: Susac-specific public clones numbered approximately 15 in total CD8+ repertoires (and five in CD8+ TEMRA repertoires).

The clonotype was recovered from a human donor with Susac syndrome. V and J are TRBV11-2 and TRBJ1-2; D call uncertain. Sequencing was carried out using CD8+ T cells from PBMCs. The chain's CDR3 is CASSLSGGVYGYTF. The CDR3 bases are TGTGCCAGCAGCTTGTCCGGCGGGGTCTATGGCTACACCTTC. Variable domain in full (rest from reference TRBV11-2 and TRBJ1-2): EAGVAQSPRYKIIEKRQSVAFWCNPISGHATLYWYQQILGQGPKLLIQFQNNGVVDDSQLPKDRFSAERLKGVDSTLKIQPAKLEDSAVYLCASSLSGGVYGYTFGSGTRLTVV.